This TCR beta chain was captured in a study of T cell responses to AZD1222 COVID-19 vaccine. As concerns this clone: Antigen specificity is unknown.

Germline-derived CDR1 and CDR2 are MGHDK and SYGVNS. The V and J ends lost 3 bases and 7 bases, in that order; junction bases with no gene match: 6. This CDR3 has 14 residues. Libraries were prepared by immunoSEQ multiplex PCR; TCRdb keeps only in-frame clonotypes and omits some of them. In the table there are some 140,000 clones, 85% to 95% of which are singletons. Study observations and caveats: The donor cohort was predominantly white British with a female majority, and clonal diversity may have been underestimated. An increase in Spike-specific TCR breadth and depth was observed after two AZD1222 doses. Across the whole spike, CD4 TCRs peaked at regions 160-218 and 743-854.

The V and J genes are TRBV25-1 and TRBJ1-2, with 9 bases lining up with TRBD1. This TCR was recovered from an adult who received the AZD1222 COVID-19 vaccine. Here the sequenced sample was peripheral blood, taken 28 days after the second AZD1222 dose. CDR3 bases: TGTGCCAGCAGTGAGTCACAGGGGGCGCGTGGCTACACCTTC. Translating it yields CASSESQGARGYTF.